This T cell receptor (beta chain) stems from a study of T cell responses to AZD1222 COVID-19 vaccine. Study at large: Second-dose recipients at about 4 or about 12 weeks were treated as one pooled group.

Study results and caveats: Clonal diversity was possibly underestimated, and the donors were mostly white British, with more females.

Libraries were prepared by immunoSEQ multiplex PCR; TCRdb keeps only in-frame clonotypes and omits some of them. The sample shows 180,000 or so clones, around 94% of them seen only once. Turning to this clone: Its antigen remains unidentified.

V lost 8 bases and J 1 base, leaving 12 bases between the germline ends. The CDR3 is made up of 13 amino acids. Germline CDR1 SEHNR, CDR2 FQNEAQ (reference sequence). This receptor was taken from an adult in good health. The sequencing used peripheral blood, collected on day 0 of AZD1222 vaccination. The chain recombines TRBV7-9 with TRBJ2-7, with a weak D call TRBD1 (6 bases). CDR3 sequence reads: CASGRGFSYEQYF. CDR3 DNA: TGTGCCAGCGGCAGGGGATTTTCCTACGAGCAGTACTTC.